This TCR beta chain emerged from a study of OX40 agonist ivuxolimab in advanced cancers. For context, the study as a whole: The costimulatory receptor OX40 (CD134) was targeted by ivuxolimab, a fully human IgG2 agonistic monoclonal antibody. Intravenous ivuxolimab was administered to patients every 2 weeks at six dose levels: 0.01, 0.1, 0.3, 1.5, 3 and 10 mg/kg. Among the roughly 52 dose-escalation patients, around 20 had hepatocellular carcinoma, approximately 15 melanoma, 9 renal cell carcinoma and 9 head and neck cancer. The dose-escalation cohort was roughly 80% male with a mean age of approximately 60 years, ranging from roughly 23 to 85. Patients were allowed to have had prior anti-PD-1, anti-PD-L1 or anti-CTLA-4 therapy, and approximately 40% of the dose-escalation patients had been treated with checkpoint inhibitors. Partial responses occurred in three dose-escalation patients: two with cutaneous melanoma and one with hepatocellular carcinoma. The purpose of peripheral TCRbeta sequencing was to test whether ivuxolimab changed TCR sequence diversity and led to clonal T-cell expansion. The paper describes the monotherapy dose-escalation part (N of about 47 patients) of the phase I trial of ivuxolimab.

Results and caveats for the whole study, not just this receptor: Partial responders in the 0.1-3.0 mg/kg groups had among the lowest normalized peripheral clonal expansion, especially among CD8+ T cells. At doses of 0.1 to 3.0 mg/kg, clonal expansion of both CD4+ and CD8+ blood T cells was observed from baseline to week 6. Which antigens the clonally expanded peripheral T cells were specific for was not determined. After ivuxolimab, expanded clones were on average more numerous among CD8+ T cells than among CD4+ T cells. Low levels of normalized T-cell clonal expansion were also shown by some nonresponding patients.

The trial excluded patients who had a history of autoimmune disease or were on systemic immunosuppression. Peripheral blood for TCR sequencing was collected from all dose cohorts at baseline, on cycle 4 day 1, and on cycle 7 day 1. Samples were obtained from an open-label, multicenter, first-in-human phase I dose-escalation trial of ivuxolimab. The trial enrolled adults with locally advanced or metastatic head and neck squamous cell, hepatocellular, melanoma or renal cell carcinoma. CD4+ and CD8+ T cells were sorted separately from peripheral blood before TCR sequencing. Comments on this clone: Its specific antigen is unknown. No much larger clone is present one base from it, and per-base qualities are unavailable.

Genomic DNA was extracted from sorted cells for sequencing of the TCRbeta CDR3 region. TCRbeta CDR3 regions were sequenced using the immunoSEQ Assay. TCRdb retrieved this table from immuneACCESS and kept in-frame rearrangements only. Not all clones are present; in checked studies, unresolved V genes account for under half, and no reason is known for the remainder. This sample comprises about 63,000 clones, 90% to 95% of them detected only once. Less than 5% of the sample rests with the top ten. The sequence derives from an adult with an advanced solid tumor such as melanoma, head and neck, liver or kidney cancer. The source was CD4+ or CD8+ T cells sorted from blood, collected in a trial of the OX40 agonist ivuxolimab.

Here the CDR3 is given as CASSHGKGLAAYEQYF. The nucleotide sequence is given as TGCGCCAGCAGCCACGGAAAGGGACTAGCGGCCTACGAGCAGTACTTC. The chain employs TRBV4-3 and TRBJ2-7, with 11 junctional bases fitting TRBD2. The CDR3 numbers 16 residues from cysteine through phenylalanine. CDR3 DNA only is kept here, 48 bases in frame from base 1. Taken from the germline V gene, the CDR1 and CDR2 loops are LGHNA and YSLEER. The germline V end is reduced by 3 bases and the J end by 2 bases; junction bases left unmatched: 6.